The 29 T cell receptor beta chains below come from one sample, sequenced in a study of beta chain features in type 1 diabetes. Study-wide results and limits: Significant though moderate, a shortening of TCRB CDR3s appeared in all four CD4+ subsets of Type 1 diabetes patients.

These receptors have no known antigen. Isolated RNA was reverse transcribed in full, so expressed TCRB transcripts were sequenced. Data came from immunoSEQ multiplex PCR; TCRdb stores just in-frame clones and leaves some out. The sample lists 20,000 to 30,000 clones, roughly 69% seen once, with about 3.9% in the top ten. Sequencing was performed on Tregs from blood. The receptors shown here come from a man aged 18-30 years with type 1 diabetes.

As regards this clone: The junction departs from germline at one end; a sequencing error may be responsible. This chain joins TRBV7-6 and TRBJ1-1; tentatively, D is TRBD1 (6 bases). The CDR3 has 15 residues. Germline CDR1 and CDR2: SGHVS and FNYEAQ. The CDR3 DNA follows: TGTGCCAGCAGCCTAGCCGGACAGTTTAACACTGAAGCTTTCTTT. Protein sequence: CASSLAGQFNTEAFF.

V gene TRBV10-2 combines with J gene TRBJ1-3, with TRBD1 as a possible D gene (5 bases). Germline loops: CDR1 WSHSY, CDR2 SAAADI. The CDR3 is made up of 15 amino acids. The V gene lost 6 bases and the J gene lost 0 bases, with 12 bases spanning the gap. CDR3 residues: CASSPPGGSGNTIYF. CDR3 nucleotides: TGCGCCAGCAGCCCCCCCGGGGGCTCTGGAAACACCATATATTTT.

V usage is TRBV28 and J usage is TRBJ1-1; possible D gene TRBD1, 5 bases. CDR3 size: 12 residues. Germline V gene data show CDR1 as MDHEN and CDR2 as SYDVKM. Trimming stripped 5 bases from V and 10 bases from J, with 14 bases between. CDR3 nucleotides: TGTGCCAGCAGTCCAAGGGACTTGCGAGCTTTCTTT. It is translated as CASSPRDLRAFF.

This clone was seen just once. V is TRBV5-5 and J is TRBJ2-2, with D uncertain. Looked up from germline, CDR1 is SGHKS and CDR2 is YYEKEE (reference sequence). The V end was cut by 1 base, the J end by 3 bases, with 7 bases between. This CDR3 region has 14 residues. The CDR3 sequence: CASSLTAYTGELFF. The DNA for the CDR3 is TGTGCCAGCAGCTTGACAGCCTACACCGGGGAGCTGTTTTTT.

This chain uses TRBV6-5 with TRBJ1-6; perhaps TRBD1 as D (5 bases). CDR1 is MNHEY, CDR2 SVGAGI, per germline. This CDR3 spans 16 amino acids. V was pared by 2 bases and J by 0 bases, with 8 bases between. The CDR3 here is CASSYRGISYNSPLHF. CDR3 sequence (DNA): TGTGCCAGCAGTTACAGGGGTATCTCCTATAATTCACCCCTCCACTTT.

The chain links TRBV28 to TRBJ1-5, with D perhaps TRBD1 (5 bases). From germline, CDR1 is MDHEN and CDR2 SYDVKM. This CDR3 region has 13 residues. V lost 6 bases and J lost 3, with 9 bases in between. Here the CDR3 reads CASSLTANQPQHF. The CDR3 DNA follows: TGTGCCAGCAGCCTGACAGCCAATCAGCCCCAGCATTTT.

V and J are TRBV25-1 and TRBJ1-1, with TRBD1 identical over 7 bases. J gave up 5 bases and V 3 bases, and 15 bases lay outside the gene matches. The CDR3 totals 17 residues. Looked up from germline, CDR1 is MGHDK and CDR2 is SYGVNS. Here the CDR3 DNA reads TGTGCCAGCAGTGACCGACAGGGCGGTGGTAGGAGTACTGAAGCTTTCTTT. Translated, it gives CASSDRQGGGRSTEAFF.

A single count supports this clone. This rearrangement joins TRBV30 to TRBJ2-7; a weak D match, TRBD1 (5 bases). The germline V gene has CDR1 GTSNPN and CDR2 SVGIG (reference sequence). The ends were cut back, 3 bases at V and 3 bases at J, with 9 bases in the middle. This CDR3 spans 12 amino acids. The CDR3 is CAWSDRRYEQYF. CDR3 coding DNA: TGTGCCTGGAGCGACAGACGCTACGAGCAGTACTTC.

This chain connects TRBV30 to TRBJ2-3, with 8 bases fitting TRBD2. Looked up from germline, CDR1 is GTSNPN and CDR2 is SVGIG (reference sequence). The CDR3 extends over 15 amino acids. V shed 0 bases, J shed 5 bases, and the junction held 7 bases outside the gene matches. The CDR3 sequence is CAWSVWRGAVDTQYF. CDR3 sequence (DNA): TGTGCCTGGAGTGTATGGCGGGGGGCCGTAGATACGCAGTATTTT.

Written as DNA, the CDR3 is TGTGCCTGGGGGGGGGTCACAGATACGCAGTATTTT. Its translation is CAWGGVTDTQYF. The chain employs TRBV30 and TRBJ2-3; TRBD2 aligns across 7 bases. CDR3 length: 12 residues. V lost 5 bases, J lost 2 bases, and 1 base stayed unmatched. CDR1 and CDR2 (germline): GTSNPN, SVGIG (reference sequence).

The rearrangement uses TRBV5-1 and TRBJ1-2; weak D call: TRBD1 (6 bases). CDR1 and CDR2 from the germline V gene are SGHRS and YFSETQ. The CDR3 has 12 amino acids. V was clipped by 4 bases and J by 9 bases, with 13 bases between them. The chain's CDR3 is CASSPYRESYTF. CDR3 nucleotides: TGCGCCAGCAGCCCGTACAGGGAGAGCTACACCTTC. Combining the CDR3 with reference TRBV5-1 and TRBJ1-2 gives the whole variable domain KAGVTQTPRYLIKTRGQQVTLSCSPISGHRSVSWYQQTPGQGLQFLFEYFSETQRNKGNFPGRFSGRQFSNSRSEMNVSTLELGDSALYLCASSPYRESYTFGSGTRLTVV.

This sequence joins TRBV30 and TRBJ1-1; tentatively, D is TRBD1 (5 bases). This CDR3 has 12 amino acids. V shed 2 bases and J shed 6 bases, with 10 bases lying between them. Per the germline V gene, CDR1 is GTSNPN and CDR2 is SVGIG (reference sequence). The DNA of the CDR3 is TGTGCCTGGAGTAGGGGTTTGGCTGAAGCTTTCTTT. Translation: CAWSRGLAEAFF.

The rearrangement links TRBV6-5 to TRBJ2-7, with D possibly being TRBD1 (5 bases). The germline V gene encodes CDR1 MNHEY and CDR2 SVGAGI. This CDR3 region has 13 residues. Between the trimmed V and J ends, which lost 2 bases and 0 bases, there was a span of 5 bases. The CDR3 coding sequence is TGTGCCAGCAGTTACGACAGCTCCTACGAGCAGTACTTC. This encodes CASSYDSSYEQYF.

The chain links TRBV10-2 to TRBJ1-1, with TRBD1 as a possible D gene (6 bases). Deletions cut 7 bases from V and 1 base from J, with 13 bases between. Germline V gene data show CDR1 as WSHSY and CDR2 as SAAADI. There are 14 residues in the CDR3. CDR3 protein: CASMRGFENTEAFF. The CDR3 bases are TGCGCCAGCATGAGGGGGTTCGAGAACACTGAAGCTTTCTTT.

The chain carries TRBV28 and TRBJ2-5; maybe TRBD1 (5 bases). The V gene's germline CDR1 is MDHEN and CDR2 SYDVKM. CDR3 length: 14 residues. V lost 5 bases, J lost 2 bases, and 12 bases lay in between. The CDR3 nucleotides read TGTGCCAGCAGTCCCCTCTGGACACAAGAGACCCAGTACTTC. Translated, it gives CASSPLWTQETQYF.

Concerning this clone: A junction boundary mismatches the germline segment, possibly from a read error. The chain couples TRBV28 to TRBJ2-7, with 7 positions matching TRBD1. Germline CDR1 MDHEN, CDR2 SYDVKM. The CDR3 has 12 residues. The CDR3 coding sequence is TGTGCCAGCAGTTCGGAAACCGGGACAGTCCGCTTC. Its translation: CASSSETGTVRF.

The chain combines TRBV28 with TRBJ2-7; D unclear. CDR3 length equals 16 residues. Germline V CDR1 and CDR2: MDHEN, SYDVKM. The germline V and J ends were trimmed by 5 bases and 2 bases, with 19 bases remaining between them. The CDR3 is CASSTFSLAYPYEQYF. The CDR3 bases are TGTGCCAGCAGTACGTTTTCTTTAGCCTACCCCTACGAGCAGTACTTC.

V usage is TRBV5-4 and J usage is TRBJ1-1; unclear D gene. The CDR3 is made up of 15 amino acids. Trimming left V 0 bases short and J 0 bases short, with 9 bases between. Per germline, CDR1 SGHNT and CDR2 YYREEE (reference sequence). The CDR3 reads CASSLEAVMNTEAFF. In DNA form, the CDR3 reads TGTGCCAGCAGCTTGGAAGCCGTTATGAACACTGAAGCTTTCTTT. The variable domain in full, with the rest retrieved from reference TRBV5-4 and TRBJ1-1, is ETGVTQSPTHLIKTRGQQVTLRCSSQSGHNTVSWYQQALGQGPQFIFQYYREEENGRGNFPPRFSGLQFPNYSSELNVNALELDDSALYLCASSLEAVMNTEAFFGQGTRLTVV.

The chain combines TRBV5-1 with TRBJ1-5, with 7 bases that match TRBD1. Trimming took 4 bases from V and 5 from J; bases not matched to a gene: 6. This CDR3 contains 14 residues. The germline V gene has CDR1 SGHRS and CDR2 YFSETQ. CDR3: CASSVSTGDQPQHF. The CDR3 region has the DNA TGCGCCAGCAGCGTAAGCACAGGGGATCAGCCCCAGCATTTT.

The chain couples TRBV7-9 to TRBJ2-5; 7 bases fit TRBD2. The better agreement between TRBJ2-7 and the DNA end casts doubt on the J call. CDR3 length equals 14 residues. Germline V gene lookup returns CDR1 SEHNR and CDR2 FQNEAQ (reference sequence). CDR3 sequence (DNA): TGTGCCAGCAGCTTTGGAGCGGGATCCTACGAGCAGTACTTC. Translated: CASSFGAGSYEQYF.

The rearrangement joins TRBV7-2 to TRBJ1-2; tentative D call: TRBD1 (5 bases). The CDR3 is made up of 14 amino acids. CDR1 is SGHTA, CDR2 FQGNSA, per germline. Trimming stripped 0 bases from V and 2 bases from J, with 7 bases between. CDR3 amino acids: CASSLARGNYGYTF. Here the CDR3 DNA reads TGTGCCAGCAGCTTAGCGCGGGGCAACTATGGCTACACCTTC.

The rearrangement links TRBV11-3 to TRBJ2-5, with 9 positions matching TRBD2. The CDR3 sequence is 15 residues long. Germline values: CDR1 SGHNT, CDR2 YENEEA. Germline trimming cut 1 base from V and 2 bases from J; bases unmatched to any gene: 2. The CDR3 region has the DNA TGTGCCAGCAGCTTAGTGCGGGGGGGGCAAGAGACCCAGTACTTC. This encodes CASSLVRGGQETQYF. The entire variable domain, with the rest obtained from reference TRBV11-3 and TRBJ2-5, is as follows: EAGVVQSPRYKIIEKKQPVAFWCNPISGHNTLYWYLQNLGQGPELLIRYENEEAVDDSQLPKDRFSAERLKGVDSTLKIQPAELGDSAVYLCASSLVRGGQETQYFGPGTRLLVL.

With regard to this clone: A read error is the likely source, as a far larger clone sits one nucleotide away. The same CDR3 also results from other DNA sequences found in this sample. The DNA for the CDR3 is TGTGCCAGCAGTTACGGCGAGGGCGGACAGCCCCAGCATTTT. Residues: CASSYGEGGQPQHF. The rearrangement uses TRBV6-6 and TRBJ1-5, with D unresolved. The germline V gene encodes CDR1 MNHNY and CDR2 SVGAGI (reference sequence). This CDR3 region has 14 residues. V was shortened by 2 bases and J by 7 bases, with 12 bases between the two germline ends.

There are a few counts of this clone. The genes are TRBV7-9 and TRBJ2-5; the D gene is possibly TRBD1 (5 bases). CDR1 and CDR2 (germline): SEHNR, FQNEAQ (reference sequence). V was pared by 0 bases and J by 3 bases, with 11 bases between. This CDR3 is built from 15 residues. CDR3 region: CASSLAETEEETQYF. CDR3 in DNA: TGTGCCAGCAGCTTAGCGGAGACAGAAGAAGAGACCCAGTACTTC.

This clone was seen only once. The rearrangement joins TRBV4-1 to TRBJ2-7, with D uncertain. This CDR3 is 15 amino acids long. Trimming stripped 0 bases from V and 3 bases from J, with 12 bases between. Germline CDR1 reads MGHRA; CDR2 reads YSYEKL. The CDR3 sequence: CASSQELPVVYEQYF. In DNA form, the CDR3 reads TGCGCCAGCAGCCAAGAACTTCCGGTTGTCTACGAGCAGTACTTC.

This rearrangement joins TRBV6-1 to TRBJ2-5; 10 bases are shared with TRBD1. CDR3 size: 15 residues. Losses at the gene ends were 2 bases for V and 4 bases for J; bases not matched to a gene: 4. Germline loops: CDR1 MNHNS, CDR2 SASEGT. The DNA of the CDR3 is TGTGCCAGCAGTGAACGGGGACAGGGGAGAGAGACCCAGTACTTC. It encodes CASSERGQGRETQYF.

The CDR3 loop reads CASRALQGSYEQYF. The CDR3 bases are TGTGCCAGCAGAGCTTTACAGGGCTCCTACGAGCAGTACTTC. The chain employs TRBV6-1 and TRBJ2-5; TRBD1 is a possible D gene (6 bases). The J call is in doubt because the DNA end fits TRBJ2-7 better. Per the germline V gene, CDR1 is MNHNS and CDR2 is SASEGT. This CDR3 has 14 amino acids.

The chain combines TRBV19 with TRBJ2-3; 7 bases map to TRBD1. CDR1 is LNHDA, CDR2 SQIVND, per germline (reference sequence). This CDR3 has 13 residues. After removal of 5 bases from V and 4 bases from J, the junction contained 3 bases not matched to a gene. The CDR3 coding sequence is TGTGCCAGTAGTTTCACAGGGGCAGATACGCAGTATTTT. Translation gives CASSFTGADTQYF.

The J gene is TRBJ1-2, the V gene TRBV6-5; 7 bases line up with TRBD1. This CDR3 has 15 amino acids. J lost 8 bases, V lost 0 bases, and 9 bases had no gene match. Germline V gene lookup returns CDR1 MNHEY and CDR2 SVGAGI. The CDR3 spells CASSYSGDRTYGYTF. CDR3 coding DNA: TGTGCCAGCAGTTACTCGGGGGACAGAACTTACGGCTACACCTTC.